This T cell receptor beta chain was profiled in a study of OX40 agonist ivuxolimab in advanced cancers. General study points: On average, a greater number of expanded clones characterised CD8+ T cells relative to CD4+.

Points on this clone: Its antigen is not identified.

Germline V gives CDR1 SGHAT, CDR2 FQNNGV. CDR3 length: 14 amino acids. V shed 5 bases, J shed 4 bases, and the junction held 7 bases outside the gene matches. Libraries were prepared by immunoSEQ multiplex PCR; TCRdb keeps only in-frame clonotypes and omits some of them. The profile shows tens of thousands of clones, roughly 80% of them singletons. The TCR was taken from an adult with an advanced solid tumor such as melanoma, head and neck, liver or kidney cancer. The chain uses TRBV11-2 and TRBJ1-2, with TRBD1 matching 7 bases. Material: CD4+ or CD8+ T cells sorted from blood, obtained in a trial of the OX40 agonist ivuxolimab. The CDR3 spells CASSGTGAGYGYTF. CDR3 in DNA: TGTGCCAGCAGCGGCACAGGGGCTGGCTATGGCTACACCTTC.